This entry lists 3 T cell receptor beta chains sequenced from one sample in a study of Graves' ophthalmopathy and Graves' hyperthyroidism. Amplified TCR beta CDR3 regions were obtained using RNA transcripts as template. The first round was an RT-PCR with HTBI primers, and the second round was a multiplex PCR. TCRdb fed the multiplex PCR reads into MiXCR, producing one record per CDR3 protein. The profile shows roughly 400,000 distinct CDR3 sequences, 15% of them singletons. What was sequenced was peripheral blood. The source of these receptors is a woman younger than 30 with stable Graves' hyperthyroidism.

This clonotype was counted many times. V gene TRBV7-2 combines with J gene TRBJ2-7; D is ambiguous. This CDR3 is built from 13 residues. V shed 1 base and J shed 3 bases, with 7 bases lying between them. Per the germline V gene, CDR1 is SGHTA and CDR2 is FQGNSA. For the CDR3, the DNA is TGTGCCAGCAGCTTAGGGCGGAACTACGAGCAGTACTTC. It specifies CASSLGRNYEQYF.

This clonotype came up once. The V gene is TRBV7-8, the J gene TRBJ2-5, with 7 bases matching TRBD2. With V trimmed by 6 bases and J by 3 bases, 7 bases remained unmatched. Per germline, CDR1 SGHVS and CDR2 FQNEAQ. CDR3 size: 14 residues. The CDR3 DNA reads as TGTGCCAGCAGGTCCGGGAGGCTGGAAGAGACCCAGTACTTC. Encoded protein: CASRSGRLEETQYF.

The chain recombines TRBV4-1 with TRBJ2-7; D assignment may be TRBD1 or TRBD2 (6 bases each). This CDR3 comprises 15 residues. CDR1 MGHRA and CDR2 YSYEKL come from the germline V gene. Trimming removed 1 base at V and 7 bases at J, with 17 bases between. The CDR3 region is CASSQAGAGVGEQYF. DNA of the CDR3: TGCGCCAGCAGCCAAGCGGGGGCAGGGGTGGGGGAGCAGTACTTC.